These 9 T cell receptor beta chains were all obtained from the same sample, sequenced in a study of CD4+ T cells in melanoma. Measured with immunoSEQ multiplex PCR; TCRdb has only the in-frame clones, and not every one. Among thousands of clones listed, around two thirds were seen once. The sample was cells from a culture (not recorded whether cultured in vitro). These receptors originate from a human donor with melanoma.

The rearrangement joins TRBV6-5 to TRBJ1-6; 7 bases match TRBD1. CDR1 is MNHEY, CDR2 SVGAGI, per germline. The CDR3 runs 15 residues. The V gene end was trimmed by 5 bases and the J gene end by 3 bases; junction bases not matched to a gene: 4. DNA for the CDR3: TGTGCCAGCAGTCTGACAGGGTTCTATAATTCACCCCTCCACTTT. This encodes CASSLTGFYNSPLHF.

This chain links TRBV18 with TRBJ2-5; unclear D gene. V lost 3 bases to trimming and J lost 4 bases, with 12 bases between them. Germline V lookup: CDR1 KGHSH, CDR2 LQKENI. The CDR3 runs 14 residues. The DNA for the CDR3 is TGTGCCAGCTCACCCGATCGGGCTGGAGAGACCCAGTACTTC. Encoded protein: CASSPDRAGETQYF.

Here the CDR3 reads CASSLEDPQYF. The CDR3 nucleotides are TGTGCCAGCAGCTTAGAGGACCCGCAGTACTTC. The chain couples TRBV7-9 to TRBJ2-5; D ambiguous. The CDR3 covers 11 residues. Trimming took 1 base from V and 11 from J, leaving 8 bases between them. Germline V gives CDR1 SEHNR, CDR2 FQNEAQ (reference sequence).

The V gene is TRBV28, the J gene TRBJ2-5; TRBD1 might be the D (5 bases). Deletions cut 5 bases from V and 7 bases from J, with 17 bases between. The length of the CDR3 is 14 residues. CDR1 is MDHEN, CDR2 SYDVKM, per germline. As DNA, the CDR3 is TGTGCCAGCAGTGGCCAAGCGACAGAGGTGACCCAGTACTTC. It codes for CASSGQATEVTQYF.

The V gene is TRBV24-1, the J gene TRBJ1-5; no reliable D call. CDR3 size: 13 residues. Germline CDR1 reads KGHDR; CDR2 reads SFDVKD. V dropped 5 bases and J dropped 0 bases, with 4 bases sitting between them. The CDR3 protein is CATSVASNQPQHF. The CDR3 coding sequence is TGTGCCACCAGTGTTGCTAGCAATCAGCCCCAGCATTTT.

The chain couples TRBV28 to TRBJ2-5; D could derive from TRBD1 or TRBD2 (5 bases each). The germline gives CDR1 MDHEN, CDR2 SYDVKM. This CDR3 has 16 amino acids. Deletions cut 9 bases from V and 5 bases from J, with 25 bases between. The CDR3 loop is CASSRGDGNSGETQYF. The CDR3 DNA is TGTGCCAGTTCCCGAGGGGACGGAAATTCGGGGGAGACCCAGTACTTC.

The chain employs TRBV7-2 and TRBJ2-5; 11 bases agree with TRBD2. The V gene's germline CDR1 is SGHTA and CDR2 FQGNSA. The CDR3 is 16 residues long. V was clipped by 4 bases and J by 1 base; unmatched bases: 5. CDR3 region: CASSSSGTSGQETQYF. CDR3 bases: TGTGCCAGCAGCTCCTCCGGGACTAGCGGCCAAGAGACCCAGTACTTC.

For the CDR3, the DNA is TGTGCCAGTAGTATCTCGACAGCAACTAATGAAAAACTGTTTTTT. Translation: CASSISTATNEKLFF. The V and J genes are TRBV19 and TRBJ1-4, with D tentatively TRBD1 (5 bases). This CDR3 comprises 15 residues. The V end lost 3 bases, the J end lost 0 bases, and 8 bases lay between the germline ends. Per germline, CDR1 LNHDA and CDR2 SQIVND (reference sequence).

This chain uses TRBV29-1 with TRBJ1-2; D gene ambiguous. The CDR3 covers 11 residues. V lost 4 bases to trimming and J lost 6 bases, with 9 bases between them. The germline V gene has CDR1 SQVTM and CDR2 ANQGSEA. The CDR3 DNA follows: TGCAGCGTTGTAACTGGTAATGGCTACACCTTC. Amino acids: CSVVTGNGYTF. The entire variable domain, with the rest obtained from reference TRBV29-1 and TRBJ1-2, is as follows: SAVISQKPSRDICQRGTSLTIQCQVDSQVTMMFWYRQQPGQSLTLIATANQGSEATYESGFVIDKFPISRPNLTFSTLTVSNMSPEDSSIYLCSVVTGNGYTFGSGTRLTVV.